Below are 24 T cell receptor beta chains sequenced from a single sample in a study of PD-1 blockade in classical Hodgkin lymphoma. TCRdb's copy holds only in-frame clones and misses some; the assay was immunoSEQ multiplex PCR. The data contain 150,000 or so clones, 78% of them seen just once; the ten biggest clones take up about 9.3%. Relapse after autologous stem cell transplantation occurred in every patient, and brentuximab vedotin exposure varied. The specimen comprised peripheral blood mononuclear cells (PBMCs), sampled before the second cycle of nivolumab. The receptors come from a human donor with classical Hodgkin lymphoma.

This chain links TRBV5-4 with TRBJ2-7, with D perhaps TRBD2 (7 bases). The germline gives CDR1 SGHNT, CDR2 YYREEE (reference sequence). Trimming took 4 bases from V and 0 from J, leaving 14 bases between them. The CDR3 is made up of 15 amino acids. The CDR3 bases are TGTGCCAGCAGCCCGGGGGGCGTAAGCTCCTACGAGCAGTACTTC. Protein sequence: CASSPGGVSSYEQYF.

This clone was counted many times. CDR3 nucleotide sequence: TGTGCCAGCAGCATAGGACAGCCCTCTGGAAACACCATATATTTT. The encoded protein is CASSIGQPSGNTIYF. The chain joins TRBV5-4 to TRBJ1-3; TRBD1 is a possible D gene (6 bases). V lost 4 bases, J lost 0 bases, and 11 bases lay in between. Looked up from germline, CDR1 is SGHNT and CDR2 is YYREEE (reference sequence). This CDR3 is built from 15 residues.

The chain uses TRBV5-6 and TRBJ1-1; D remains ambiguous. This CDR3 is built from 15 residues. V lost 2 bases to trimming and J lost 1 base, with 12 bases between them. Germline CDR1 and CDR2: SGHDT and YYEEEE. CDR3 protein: CASSFGGGGNTEAFF. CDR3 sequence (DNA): TGTGCCAGCAGCTTTGGCGGTGGAGGGAACACTGAAGCTTTCTTT.

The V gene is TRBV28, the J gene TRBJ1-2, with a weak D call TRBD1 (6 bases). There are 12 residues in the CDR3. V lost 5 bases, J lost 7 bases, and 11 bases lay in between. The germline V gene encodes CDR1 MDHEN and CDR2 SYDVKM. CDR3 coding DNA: TGTGCCAGCAGTCCAATCAGGGGTGGCTACACCTTC. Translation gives CASSPIRGGYTF.

The CDR3 nucleotides are TGTGCCAGCAGCTTAGCGGTAGTGGACTATGGCTACACCTTC. Protein: CASSLAVVDYGYTF. The chain joins TRBV5-5 to TRBJ1-2; D unclear. Trimming removed 2 bases at V and 3 bases at J, with 11 bases between. Germline V gene lookup returns CDR1 SGHKS and CDR2 YYEKEE (reference sequence). CDR3 length: 14 amino acids.

The CDR3 nucleotides are TGTGCCAGCAGCACTGGATGGGGACTTACCGGGGAGCTGTTTTTT. Amino acid sequence: CASSTGWGLTGELFF. This chain connects TRBV5-6 to TRBJ2-2, with D possibly matching TRBD2 (6 bases). Per germline, CDR1 SGHDT and CDR2 YYEEEE. The V and J ends lost 4 bases and 5 bases respectively, with 15 bases between them. This CDR3 is built from 15 residues.

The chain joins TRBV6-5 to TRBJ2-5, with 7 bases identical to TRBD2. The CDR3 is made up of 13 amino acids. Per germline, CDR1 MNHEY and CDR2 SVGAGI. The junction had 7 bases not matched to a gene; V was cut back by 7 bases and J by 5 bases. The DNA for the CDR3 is TGTGCCAGCATGGGGCGGGGAGGGGAGACCCAGTACTTC. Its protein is CASMGRGGETQYF.

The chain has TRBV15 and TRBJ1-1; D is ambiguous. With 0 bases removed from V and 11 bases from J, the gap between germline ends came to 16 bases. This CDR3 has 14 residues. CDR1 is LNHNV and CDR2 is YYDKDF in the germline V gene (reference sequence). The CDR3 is CATSRDNGSPYAFF. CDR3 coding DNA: TGTGCCACCAGCAGAGATAACGGGTCCCCATATGCTTTCTTT.

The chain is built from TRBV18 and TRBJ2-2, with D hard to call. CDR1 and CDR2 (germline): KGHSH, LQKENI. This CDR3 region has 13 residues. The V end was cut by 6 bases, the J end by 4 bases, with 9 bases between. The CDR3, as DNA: TGTGCCAGCTCCTATCAGCGCACCGGGGAGCTGTTTTTT. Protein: CASSYQRTGELFF.

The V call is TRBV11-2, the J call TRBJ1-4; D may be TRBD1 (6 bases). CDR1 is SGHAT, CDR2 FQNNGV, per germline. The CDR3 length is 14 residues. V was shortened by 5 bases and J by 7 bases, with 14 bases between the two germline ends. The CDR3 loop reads CASSRTGYSEKLFF. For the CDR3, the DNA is TGTGCCAGCAGCCGCACAGGGTATAGTGAAAAACTGTTTTTT. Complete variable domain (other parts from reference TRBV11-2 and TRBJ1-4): EAGVAQSPRYKIIEKRQSVAFWCNPISGHATLYWYQQILGQGPKLLIQFQNNGVVDDSQLPKDRFSAERLKGVDSTLKIQPAKLEDSAVYLCASSRTGYSEKLFFGSGTQLSVL.

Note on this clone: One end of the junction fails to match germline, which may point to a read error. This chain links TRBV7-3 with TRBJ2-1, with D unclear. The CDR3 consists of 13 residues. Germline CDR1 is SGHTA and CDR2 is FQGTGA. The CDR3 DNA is TGTGCCAGCAGCTTTTACTCCCACAATGAGCAGTTCTTC. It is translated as CASSFYSHNEQFF.

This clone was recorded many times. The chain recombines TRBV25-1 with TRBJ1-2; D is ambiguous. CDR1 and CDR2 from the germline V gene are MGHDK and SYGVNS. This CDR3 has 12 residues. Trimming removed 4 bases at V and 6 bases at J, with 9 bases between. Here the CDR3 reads CASSAWTDGYTF. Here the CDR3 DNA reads TGTGCCAGCAGTGCTTGGACTGATGGCTACACCTTC.

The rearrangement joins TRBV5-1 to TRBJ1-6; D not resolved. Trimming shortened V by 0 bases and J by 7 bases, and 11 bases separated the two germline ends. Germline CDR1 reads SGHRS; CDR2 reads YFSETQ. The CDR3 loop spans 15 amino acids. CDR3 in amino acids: CASSLAWRANSPLHF. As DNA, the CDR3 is TGCGCCAGCAGCTTGGCCTGGCGGGCAAATTCACCCCTCCACTTT.

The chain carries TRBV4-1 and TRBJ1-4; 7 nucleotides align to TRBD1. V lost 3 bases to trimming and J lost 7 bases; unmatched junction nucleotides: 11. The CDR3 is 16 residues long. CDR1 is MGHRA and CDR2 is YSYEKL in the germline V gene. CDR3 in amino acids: CASSHDRNQGGEKLFF. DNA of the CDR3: TGCGCCAGCAGCCACGACAGGAACCAGGGGGGTGAAAAACTGTTTTTT.

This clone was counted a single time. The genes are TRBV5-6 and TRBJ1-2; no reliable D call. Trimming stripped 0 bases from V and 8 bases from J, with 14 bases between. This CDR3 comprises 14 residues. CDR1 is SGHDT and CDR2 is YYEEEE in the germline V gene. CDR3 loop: CASSLGRRISGYTF. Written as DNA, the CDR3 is TGTGCCAGCAGCTTGGGACGGCGGATATCGGGCTACACCTTC.

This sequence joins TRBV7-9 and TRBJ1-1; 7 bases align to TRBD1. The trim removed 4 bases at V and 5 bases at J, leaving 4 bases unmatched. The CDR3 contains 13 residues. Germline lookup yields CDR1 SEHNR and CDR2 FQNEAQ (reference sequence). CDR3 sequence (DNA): TGTGCCAGCAGCTCGACAGGGACGACTGAAGCTTTCTTT. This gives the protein CASSSTGTTEAFF.

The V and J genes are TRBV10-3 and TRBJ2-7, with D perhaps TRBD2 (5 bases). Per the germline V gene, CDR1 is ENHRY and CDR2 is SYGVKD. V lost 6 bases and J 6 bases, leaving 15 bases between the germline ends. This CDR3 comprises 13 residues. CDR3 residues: CAISPTGTGEQYF. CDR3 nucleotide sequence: TGTGCCATCAGCCCCACGGGAACGGGCGAGCAGTACTTC.

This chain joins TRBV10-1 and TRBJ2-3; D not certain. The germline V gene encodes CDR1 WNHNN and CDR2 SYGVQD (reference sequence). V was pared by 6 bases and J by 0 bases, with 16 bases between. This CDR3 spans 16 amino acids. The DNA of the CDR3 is TGCGCCAGCAGCCCTAACGGAGCCACTAGCACAGATACGCAGTATTTT. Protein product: CASSPNGATSTDTQYF.

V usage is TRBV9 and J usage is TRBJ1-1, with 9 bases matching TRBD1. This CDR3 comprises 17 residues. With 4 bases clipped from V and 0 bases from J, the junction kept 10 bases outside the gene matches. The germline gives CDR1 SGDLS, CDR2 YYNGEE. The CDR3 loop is CASSPSGTGLLNTEAFF. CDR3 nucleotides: TGTGCCAGCAGCCCTTCCGGGACAGGGTTACTGAACACTGAAGCTTTCTTT. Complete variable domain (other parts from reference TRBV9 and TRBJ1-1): DSGVTQTPKHLITATGQRVTLRCSPRSGDLSVYWYQQSLDQGLQFLIQYYNGEERAKGNILERFSAQQFPDLHSELNLSSLELGDSALYFCASSPSGTGLLNTEAFFGQGTRLTVV.

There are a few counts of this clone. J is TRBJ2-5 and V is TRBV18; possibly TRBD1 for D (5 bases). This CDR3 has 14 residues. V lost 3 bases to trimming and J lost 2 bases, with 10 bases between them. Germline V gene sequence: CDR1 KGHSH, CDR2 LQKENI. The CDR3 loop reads CASSPVDSQETQYF. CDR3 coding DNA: TGTGCCAGCTCACCCGTCGACAGTCAAGAGACCCAGTACTTC.

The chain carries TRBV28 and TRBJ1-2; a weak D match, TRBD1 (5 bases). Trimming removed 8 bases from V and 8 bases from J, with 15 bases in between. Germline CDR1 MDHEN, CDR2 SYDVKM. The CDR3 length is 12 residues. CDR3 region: CASVVQGGGYTF. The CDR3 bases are TGTGCCAGCGTTGTTCAGGGAGGCGGCTACACCTTC.

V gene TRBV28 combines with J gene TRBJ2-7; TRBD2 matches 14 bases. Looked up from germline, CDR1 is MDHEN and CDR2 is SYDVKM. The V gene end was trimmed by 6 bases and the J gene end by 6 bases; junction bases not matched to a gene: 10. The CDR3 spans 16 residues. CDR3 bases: TGTGCCAGCAGGGTTCCGGGACTAGCGGGAGTAGGCGAGCAGTACTTC. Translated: CASRVPGLAGVGEQYF. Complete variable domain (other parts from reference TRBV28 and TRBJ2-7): DVKVTQSSRYLVKRTGEKVFLECVQDMDHENMFWYRQDPGLGLRLIYFSYDVKMKEKGDIPEGYSVSREKKERFSLILESASTNQTSMYLCASRVPGLAGVGEQYFGPGTRLTVT.

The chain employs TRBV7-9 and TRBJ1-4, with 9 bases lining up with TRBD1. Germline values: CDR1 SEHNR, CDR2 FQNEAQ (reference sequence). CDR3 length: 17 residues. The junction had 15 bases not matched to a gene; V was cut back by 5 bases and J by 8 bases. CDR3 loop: CASSPGQGKGEGEKLFF. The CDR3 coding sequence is TGTGCCAGCAGCCCAGGACAGGGGAAGGGGGAGGGCGAAAAACTGTTTTTT.

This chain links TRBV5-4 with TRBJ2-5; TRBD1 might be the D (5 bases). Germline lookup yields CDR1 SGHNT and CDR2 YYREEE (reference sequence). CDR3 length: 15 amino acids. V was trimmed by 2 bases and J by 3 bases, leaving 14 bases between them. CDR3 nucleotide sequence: TGTGCCAGCAGCTTACGGACAAACACGGAAGAGACCCAGTACTTC. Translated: CASSLRTNTEETQYF.